Listed here is a single TCR beta chain. Some clones are missing from TCRdb's copy, which holds only in-frame ones; the method was immunoSEQ multiplex PCR. The sample carries under 300,000 clones, roughly nine tenths recorded once. Trimming took off 0 bases at V and 4 bases at J, with 9 bases between the two ends. The germline V gene encodes CDR1 ENHRY and CDR2 SYGVKD. The CDR3 is 15 amino acids. This entry comes from a study of blood T cell repertoires in COVID-19. The chain uses TRBV10-3 and TRBJ2-2, with D possibly TRBD1 on 6 matching bases. Sequencing used PBMCs or T cells enriched from blood (not recorded which). This clonotype was obtained from a woman between 18 and 29 years old who had recovered from COVID-19. The CDR3, as DNA: TGTGCCATCAGTGAGTCTAACAGGGCCACCGGGGAGCTGTTTTTT. This encodes CAISESNRATGELFF.